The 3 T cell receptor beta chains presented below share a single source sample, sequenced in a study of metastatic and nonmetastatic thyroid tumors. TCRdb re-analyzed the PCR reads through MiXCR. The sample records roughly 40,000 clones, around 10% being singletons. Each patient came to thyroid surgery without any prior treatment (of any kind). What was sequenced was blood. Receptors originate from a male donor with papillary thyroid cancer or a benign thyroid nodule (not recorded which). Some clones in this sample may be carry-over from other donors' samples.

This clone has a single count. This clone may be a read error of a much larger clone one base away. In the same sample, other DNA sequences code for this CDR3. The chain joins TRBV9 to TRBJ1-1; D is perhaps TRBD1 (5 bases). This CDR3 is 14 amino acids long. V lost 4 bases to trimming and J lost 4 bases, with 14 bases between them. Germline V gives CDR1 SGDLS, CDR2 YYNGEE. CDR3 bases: TGTGCCAGCAGCCCCGGGACGGGGGGCACTGAAGCTTTCTTT. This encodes CASSPGTGGTEAFF.

The CDR3 DNA follows: TGTGCCAGCAGGGATAGCTCTTTCGCTAGCACAGATACGCAGTATTTT. Translation: CASRDSSFASTDTQYF. The chain has TRBV11-2 and TRBJ2-3; D unclear. Looked up from germline, CDR1 is SGHAT and CDR2 is FQNNGV. The CDR3 is 16 residues long. Trimming took 6 bases from V and 0 from J, leaving 16 bases between them.

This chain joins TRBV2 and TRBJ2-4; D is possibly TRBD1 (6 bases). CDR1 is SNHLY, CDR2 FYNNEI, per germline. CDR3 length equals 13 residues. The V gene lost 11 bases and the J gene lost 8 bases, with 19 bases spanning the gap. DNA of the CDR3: TGTGCCTCACAGCGACAGGAGCGCGACATTCAGTACTTC. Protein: CASQRQERDIQYF. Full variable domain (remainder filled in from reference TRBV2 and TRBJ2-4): EPEVTQTPSHQVTQMGQEVILRCVPISNHLYFYWYRQILGQKVEFLVSFYNNEISEKSEIFDDQFSVERPDGSNFTLKIRSTKLEDSAMYFCASQRQERDIQYFGAGTRLSVL.